The source of this T cell receptor beta chain is a study of CD8+CD57+ T cells in acquired aplastic anemia. Across the whole study: Recorded DNA amounts for sorted CD4+ and CD8+ cells had an average of 3.2 ug.

Genomic DNA, serving as template, underwent TCR beta VDJ and CDR3 profiling. TCRdb itself ran the reads through MiXCR, one entry per CDR3 protein. The sample carries 350,000 to 450,000 distinct CDR3 sequences, 65% to 80% recorded once. V trimming: 0 bases; J trimming: 4 bases; junction bases outside the gene matches: 5. This CDR3 has 16 amino acids. Germline V gives CDR1 WNHNN, CDR2 SYGVQD (reference sequence). This clonotype has a handful of counts. The material sequenced was sorted CD4+, CD8+, or CD8+CD57+ T cells (not recorded which) from PBMCs. This receptor was taken from a human donor in good health, serving as a control. J is TRBJ2-1 and V is TRBV10-1; 8 nucleotides match TRBD1. In nucleotides, the CDR3 is TGCGCCAGCAGTGAGTCGGCCAGGGGGCTTTACAATGAGCAGTTCTTC. It specifies CASSESARGLYNEQFF.